These 12 T cell receptor beta chains share one sample of origin, sequenced in a study of regulatory T cells in long-lasting Graves disease. Time point in this sample: persistent/refractory GD, antithyroid drugs over 5 years with positive TRAb. Extracted PBMC RNA gave rise to the TCR library. Building of the TCR beta libraries involved iRepertoire HTBI primers and Arm-PCR of CDR3 regions. TCRdb called the multiplex PCR reads again in MiXCR, with one record for every CDR3 protein. The data show over 650,000 distinct CDR3 sequences, around 30% seen once. The source was peripheral blood mononuclear cells (PBMCs), collected when the disease was refractory, from a patient treated with antithyroid drugs. These receptors were collected from a female donor with Graves disease.

This clonotype was counted between two and nine times. This sequence joins TRBV28 and TRBJ1-1; D is undetermined. Trimming shortened V by 5 bases and J by 0 bases, and 19 bases separated the two germline ends. The germline V gene encodes CDR1 MDHEN and CDR2 SYDVKM. This CDR3 region has 17 residues. Here the CDR3 DNA reads TGTGCCAGCAGTGACCCCCCGGGGAGGGCCCTGAACACTGAAGCTTTCTTT. Protein: CASSDPPGRALNTEAFF.

The chain has TRBV11-2 and TRBJ2-5; 14 nucleotides agree with TRBD2. The CDR3 extends over 19 amino acids. Per germline, CDR1 SGHAT and CDR2 FQNNGV. V shed 5 bases, J shed 4 bases, and the junction held 15 bases outside the gene matches. CDR3 loop: CASSEGRLAGGPGGETQYF. In DNA, the CDR3 is TGTGCCAGCAGCGAGGGTCGACTAGCGGGAGGGCCAGGGGGAGAGACCCAGTACTTC.

This clonotype has a single count. The rearrangement uses TRBV12-3 or TRBV12-4 and TRBJ1-1; a weak D match, TRBD1 (5 bases). Trimming shortened V by 3 bases and J by 4 bases, and 15 bases separated the two germline ends. This CDR3 has 15 amino acids. The CDR3 DNA reads as TGTGCCAGCAGTTTGGGTCAGGGTTTGGGCACTGAAGCTTTCTTT. It encodes CASSLGQGLGTEAFF.

This clonotype was seen a few times. The chain is built from TRBV28 and TRBJ1-3; 7 bases agree with TRBD1. V was clipped by 4 bases and J by 1 base; unmatched bases: 7. Looked up from germline, CDR1 is MDHEN and CDR2 is SYDVKM. This CDR3 region has 16 residues. The CDR3 here is CASSSAGTVSGNTIYF. The CDR3 DNA reads as TGTGCCAGCAGTTCGGCCGGGACAGTTTCTGGAAACACCATATATTTT.

V gene TRBV24-1 combines with J gene TRBJ2-2, with TRBD2 matching 12 bases. Per the germline V gene, CDR1 is KGHDR and CDR2 is SFDVKD. This CDR3 is built from 18 residues. Unmatched junction bases numbered 4, after V lost 0 bases and J lost 3 bases. The CDR3 DNA is TGTGCCACCAGTGATTTGGCACTAGCGGGAGGTGACACCGGGGAGCTGTTTTTT. Translated: CATSDLALAGGDTGELFF.

This clonotype was counted ten times or more. The chain uses TRBV28 and TRBJ1-1; the D is unclear. CDR1 is MDHEN, CDR2 SYDVKM, per germline. Trimming cost V 5 bases and J 5 bases, with 12 bases left between them. The CDR3 runs to 13 residues. The CDR3 nucleotides are TGTGCCAGCAGTGGCCCCCGGCGGACTGAAGCTTTCTTT. As protein: CASSGPRRTEAFF.

The CDR3 reads CASSFGGLADTQYF. Here the CDR3 DNA reads TGTGCCAGCAGTTTTGGAGGGTTGGCAGATACGCAGTATTTT. V is TRBV27 and J is TRBJ2-3; D is perhaps TRBD2 (6 bases). Germline CDR1 reads MNHEY; CDR2 reads SMNVEV (reference sequence). This CDR3 comprises 14 residues. Trimming took off 3 bases at V and 4 bases at J, with 11 bases between the two ends.

The chain carries TRBV19 and TRBJ1-2; 8 nucleotides align to TRBD1. The CDR3 runs 15 residues. Germline values: CDR1 LNHDA, CDR2 SQIVND (reference sequence). The V gene end was trimmed by 6 bases and the J gene end by 1 base; junction bases not matched to a gene: 7. CDR3 sequence (DNA): TGTGCCAGTAGAGGACAGGGAGGGGGTAACTATGGCTACACCTTC. The encoded protein is CASRGQGGGNYGYTF.

In DNA form, the CDR3 reads TGCAGTGCTAGAGATTTGGCAGGGGCCAGCGAGCAGTACTTC. This encodes CSARDLAGASEQYF. This chain joins TRBV20-1 and TRBJ2-7; a possible D gene is TRBD1 (6 bases). The CDR3 runs to 14 residues. Trimming stripped 0 bases from V and 6 bases from J, with 15 bases between. Germline V gene data show CDR1 as DFQATT and CDR2 as SNEGSKA (reference sequence).

This clonotype was seen ten or more times. The J gene is TRBJ1-1, the V gene TRBV7-9; D unclear. The V end lost 2 bases, the J end lost 1 base, and 5 bases lay between the germline ends. This CDR3 has 13 amino acids. Per the germline V gene, CDR1 is SEHNR and CDR2 is FQNEAQ (reference sequence). The DNA for the CDR3 is TGTGCCAGCAGCTTATACCCGAACACTGAAGCTTTCTTT. Translation: CASSLYPNTEAFF. Based on the CDR3 plus reference TRBV7-9 and TRBJ1-1, the full variable domain is DTGVSQNPRHKITKRGQNVTFRCDPISEHNRLYWYRQTLGQGPEFLTYFQNEAQLEKSRLLSDRFSAERPKGSFSTLEIQRTEQGDSAMYLCASSLYPNTEAFFGQGTRLTVV.

The V call is TRBV5-6, the J call TRBJ2-7, with TRBD1 identical over 7 bases. J gave up 0 bases and V 4 bases, and 7 bases lay outside the gene matches. This CDR3 contains 15 residues. Germline-derived CDR1 and CDR2 are SGHDT and YYEEEE. CDR3 sequence reads: CASSERQGISYEQYF. CDR3 sequence (DNA): TGTGCCAGCAGCGAAAGACAGGGAATCTCCTACGAGCAGTACTTC.

This clonotype has ten or more counts. The chain joins TRBV3-1 to TRBJ2-5; D not resolved. The germline V gene encodes CDR1 LGHDT and CDR2 YNNKEL (reference sequence). V lost 1 base, J lost 5 bases, and 2 bases lay in between. The CDR3 spans 11 residues. CDR3 DNA: TGTGCCAGCAGCCAAGTGGAGACCCAGTACTTC. Its translation: CASSQVETQYF.